The 13 T cell receptor beta chains below all came from one sample that was sequenced in a study of cytomegalovirus exposure and HLA in healthy donors. Primers for the PCR totalled 60 Vbeta and 13 Jbeta. Clones were read by immunoSEQ multiplex PCR, and TCRdb kept only the in-frame ones, dropping some. Among about 140,000 clones, 65% to 85% were seen once, and the ten largest hold about 2.5%. Sequencing used PBMCs. These TCRs come from a man aged 50 to 60 in good health and CMV-seronegative.

The rearrangement joins TRBV11-2 to TRBJ2-5, with D possibly matching TRBD2 (5 bases). V was pared by 6 bases and J by 6 bases, with 14 bases between. Germline CDR1 is SGHAT and CDR2 is FQNNGV. The CDR3 consists of 13 residues. Here the CDR3 reads CASRRSGGKTQYF. Written as DNA, the CDR3 is TGTGCCAGCAGAAGAAGCGGAGGCAAGACCCAGTACTTC. Full variable domain (missing parts from reference TRBV11-2 and TRBJ2-5): EAGVAQSPRYKIIEKRQSVAFWCNPISGHATLYWYQQILGQGPKLLIQFQNNGVVDDSQLPKDRFSAERLKGVDSTLKIQPAKLEDSAVYLCASRRSGGKTQYFGPGTRLLVL.

This clone occurred once. The J gene is TRBJ2-1, the V gene TRBV28; a possible D gene is TRBD2 (6 bases). Germline V gene lookup returns CDR1 MDHEN and CDR2 SYDVKM. V was cut by 5 bases and J by 4 bases, with 21 bases left in between. The CDR3 is 17 residues long. DNA for the CDR3: TGTGCCAGCAGTCCTCCCTGGATTGGTCGGGGGTACAATGAGCAGTTCTTC. It yields the protein CASSPPWIGRGYNEQFF.

The chain is built from TRBV9 and TRBJ1-5; D is unclear. The germline gives CDR1 SGDLS, CDR2 YYNGEE. The V gene lost 0 bases and the J gene lost 0 bases, with 7 bases spanning the gap. The CDR3 extends over 15 amino acids. CDR3 bases: TGTGCCAGCAGCGTAGGAGGGAATAGCAATCAGCCCCAGCATTTT. This sequence encodes CASSVGGNSNQPQHF.

Note on this clone: Other DNA sequences of this sample code for an identical CDR3. The chain recombines TRBV20-1 with TRBJ2-7, with D tentatively TRBD1 (5 bases). The ends were cut back, 5 bases at V and 4 bases at J, with 9 bases in the middle. This CDR3 is 11 amino acids long. Germline assignment: CDR1 DFQATT and CDR2 SNEGSKA (reference sequence). CDR3 loop: CSASGQYEQYF. The CDR3 DNA is TGCAGTGCTTCAGGGCAGTACGAGCAGTACTTC.

This sequence joins TRBV7-8 and TRBJ1-5; 12 nucleotides match TRBD1. V lost 4 bases, J lost 6 bases, and 4 bases stayed unmatched. The CDR3 runs 15 residues. Germline V gene sequence: CDR1 SGHVS, CDR2 FQNEAQ. CDR3 in amino acids: CASSWGQGAGQPQHF. In nucleotides, the CDR3 is TGTGCCAGCAGCTGGGGACAGGGGGCCGGTCAGCCCCAGCATTTT. Complete variable domain (other parts from reference TRBV7-8 and TRBJ1-5): GAGVSQSPRYKVAKRGQDVALRCDPISGHVSLFWYQQALGQGPEFLTYFQNEAQLDKSGLPSDRFFAERPEGSVSTLKIQRTQQEDSAVYLCASSWGQGAGQPQHFGDGTRLSIL.

The chain links TRBV18 to TRBJ1-5; D gene ambiguous. Germline V gives CDR1 KGHSH, CDR2 LQKENI. The V end was cut by 2 bases, the J end by 4 bases, with 15 bases between. This CDR3 region has 16 residues. The CDR3 nucleotides are TGTGCCAGCTCACCAAACAGCGGATTAAATAATCAGCCCCAGCATTTT. The encoded protein is CASSPNSGLNNQPQHF.

V usage is TRBV19 and J usage is TRBJ2-7, with D possibly matching TRBD1 (6 bases). Trimming removed 2 bases at V and 3 bases at J, with 8 bases between. CDR1 and CDR2 (germline): LNHDA, SQIVND (reference sequence). This CDR3 comprises 13 residues. The CDR3 region is CASSISTGYEQYF. CDR3 nucleotide sequence: TGTGCCAGTAGTATATCGACAGGCTACGAGCAGTACTTC. The complete variable domain, with remaining parts taken from reference TRBV19 and TRBJ2-7, reads DGGITQSPKYLFRKEGQNVTLSCEQNLNHDAMYWYRQDPGQGLRLIYYSQIVNDFQKGDIAEGYSVSREKKESFPLTVTSAQKNPTAFYLCASSISTGYEQYFGPGTRLTVT.

The genes are TRBV5-8 and TRBJ1-5; TRBD1 aligns across 7 bases. The ends lost 3 bases at V and 0 bases at J; junction bases unmatched: 12. CDR1 is SGHTS, CDR2 YDEGEE, per germline. The CDR3 is 18 amino acids. CDR3 nucleotides: TGTGCCAGCAGCTCGACAGGGTCCGCTACGGATAGCAATCAGCCCCAGCATTTT. It yields the protein CASSSTGSATDSNQPQHF.

This clone occurred once. The V call is TRBV12-5, the J call TRBJ2-5; D possibly corresponds to TRBD2 (5 bases). This CDR3 has 15 residues. Per the germline V gene, CDR1 is LGHNT and CDR2 is FRNRAP. V was shortened by 0 bases and J by 5 bases, with 13 bases between the two germline ends. CDR3 sequence reads: CASGLVGLPGETQYF. The CDR3 DNA reads TGTGCTAGTGGTTTGGTTGGACTCCCGGGGGAGACCCAGTACTTC.

The rearrangement links TRBV12-5 to TRBJ2-1; weak D call: TRBD2 (5 bases). The CDR3 totals 14 residues. Trimming took 7 bases from V and 2 from J, leaving 12 bases between them. CDR1 LGHNT and CDR2 FRNRAP come from the germline V gene. The CDR3 DNA follows: TGTGCTAGTGTGACGCTGGAGGCCTACAATGAGCAGTTCTTC. Encoded protein: CASVTLEAYNEQFF.

V and J are TRBV5-1 and TRBJ2-7, with D perhaps TRBD1 (7 bases). Trimming stripped 0 bases from V and 5 bases from J, with 15 bases between. In germline, CDR1 is SGHRS, CDR2 YFSETQ. CDR3 length equals 15 residues. The CDR3 sequence: CASSLVSTGRNEQYF. The CDR3 nucleotides read TGCGCCAGCAGCTTGGTTTCGACAGGGAGGAACGAGCAGTACTTC. Variable domain in full (rest from reference TRBV5-1 and TRBJ2-7): KAGVTQTPRYLIKTRGQQVTLSCSPISGHRSVSWYQQTPGQGLQFLFEYFSETQRNKGNFPGRFSGRQFSNSRSEMNVSTLELGDSALYLCASSLVSTGRNEQYFGPGTRLTVT.

The gene calls are TRBV19 and TRBJ2-1; possibly TRBD2 for D (6 bases). This CDR3 spans 14 amino acids. Germline lookup yields CDR1 LNHDA and CDR2 SQIVND (reference sequence). The V gene lost 6 bases and the J gene lost 7 bases, with 16 bases spanning the gap. This chain's CDR3 is CASRGKRAGNEQFF. The CDR3, as DNA: TGTGCCAGTAGGGGAAAGCGGGCCGGGAATGAGCAGTTCTTC.

With respect to this clone: One end of the junction fails to match germline, which may point to a read error. This chain links TRBV28 with TRBJ1-5; 10 bases match TRBD1. CDR1 and CDR2 from the germline V gene are MDHEN and SYDVKM. This CDR3 spans 12 amino acids. This CDR3 is CASSFKGQGMNF. CDR3 in DNA: TGTGCCAGCAGTTTCAAGGGACAGGGGATGAATTTT.